The sequence of this TCR beta chain was determined in a study of cytomegalovirus exposure and HLA in healthy donors. PCR involved 60 Vbeta and 13 Jbeta primers. The protocol was immunoSEQ multiplex PCR, while the TCRdb copy is restricted to in-frame clones and leaves out a portion. The sample consists of about 95,000 clones, around 81% of them appearing once. This clone was picked up a small number of times. The clonotype originates from a woman in her seventies in good health and CMV-seropositive. Specimen: PBMCs.

CDR3 amino acids: CASSIGRRSYSNQPQHF. CDR3 bases: TGTGCCAGTAGTATAGGCCGGAGATCTTATAGCAATCAGCCCCAGCATTTT. The V call is TRBV19, the J call TRBJ1-5, with D hard to call. This CDR3 comprises 17 residues. V gave up 1 base and J gave up 0 bases, with 13 bases separating them. The germline V gene encodes CDR1 LNHDA and CDR2 SQIVND (reference sequence).